This T cell receptor beta chain was sequenced for a study of CD8 T cells in Susac syndrome. The CDR3 is 20 amino acids. V lost 3 bases, J lost 4 bases, and 17 bases stayed unmatched. The authors reverse transcribed roughly 0.5 to 1 ug RNA with random hexamers. TCR beta CDR3 was amplified by immunoSEQ covering 54 Vbeta and 13 Jbeta. Using its own MiXCR run on the immunoSEQ multiplex PCR reads, TCRdb lists one record per CDR3 protein. The sample records around 230,000 distinct CDR3 sequences, about 95% being singletons. Sequencing targeted TCR beta in T cells from blood (CD8+ and CD4+). The source is a human donor with multiple sclerosis. This chain connects TRBV23-1 to TRBJ2-7; 14 bases are a match to TRBD2. TRBV23-1 is sorted into the ORF group, with uncertain function. Input material: CD4+ T cells from PBMCs. The CDR3 loop reads CASSHQPRLAGGHRRYEQYF. As DNA, the CDR3 is TGCGCCAGCAGTCACCAGCCTCGACTAGCGGGGGGGCATCGTCGGTACGAGCAGTACTTC.